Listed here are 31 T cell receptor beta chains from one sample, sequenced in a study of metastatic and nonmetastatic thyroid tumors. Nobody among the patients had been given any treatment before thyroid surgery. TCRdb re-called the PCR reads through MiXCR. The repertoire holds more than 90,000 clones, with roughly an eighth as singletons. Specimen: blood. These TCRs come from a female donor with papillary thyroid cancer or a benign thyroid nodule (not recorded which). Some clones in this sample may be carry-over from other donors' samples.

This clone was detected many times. The CDR3 nucleotides read TGTGCCACCAGTGATTTAGGTCGGACAGGGGCCTGGCACACTGAAGCTTTCTTT. Translation gives CATSDLGRTGAWHTEAFF. The chain carries TRBV24-1 and TRBJ1-1, with 9 positions matching TRBD1. The CDR3 spans 18 residues. From germline, CDR1 is KGHDR and CDR2 SFDVKD. The V gene end was trimmed by 1 base and the J gene end by 3 bases; junction bases not matched to a gene: 11.

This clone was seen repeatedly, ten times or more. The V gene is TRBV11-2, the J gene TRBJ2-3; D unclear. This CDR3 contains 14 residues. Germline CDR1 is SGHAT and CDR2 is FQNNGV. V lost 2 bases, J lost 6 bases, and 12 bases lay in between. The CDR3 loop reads CASSLSALTDTQYF. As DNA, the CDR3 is TGTGCCAGCAGCTTATCAGCGTTAACGGATACGCAGTATTTT.

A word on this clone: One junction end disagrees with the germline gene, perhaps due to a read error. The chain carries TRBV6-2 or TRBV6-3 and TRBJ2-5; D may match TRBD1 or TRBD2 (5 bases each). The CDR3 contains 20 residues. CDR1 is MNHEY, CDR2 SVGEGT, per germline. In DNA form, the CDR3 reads TGTGCCAGCACACCCTCGGGGAAAGGGGACCCGCCAGGCAGCCAAGAGACCGAGTACTTC. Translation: CASTPSGKGDPPGSQETEYF.

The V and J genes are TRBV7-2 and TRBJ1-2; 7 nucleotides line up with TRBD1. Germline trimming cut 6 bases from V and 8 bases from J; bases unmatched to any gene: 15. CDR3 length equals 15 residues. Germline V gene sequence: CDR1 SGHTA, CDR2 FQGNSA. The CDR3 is CASRPAGPGGKGYTF. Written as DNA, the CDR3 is TGTGCCAGCAGGCCGGCGGGTCCAGGGGGTAAAGGCTACACCTTC.

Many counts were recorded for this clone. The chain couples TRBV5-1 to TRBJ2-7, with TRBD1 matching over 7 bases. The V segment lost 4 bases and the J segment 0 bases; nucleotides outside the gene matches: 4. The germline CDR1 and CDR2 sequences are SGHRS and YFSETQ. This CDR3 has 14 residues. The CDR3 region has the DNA TGCGCCAGCAGCCCGACAGGGTTCTCCTACGAGCAGTACTTC. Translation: CASSPTGFSYEQYF.

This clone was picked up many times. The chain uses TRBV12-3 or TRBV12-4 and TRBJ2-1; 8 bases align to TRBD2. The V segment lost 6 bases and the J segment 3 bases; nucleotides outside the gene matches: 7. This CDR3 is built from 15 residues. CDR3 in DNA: TGTGCCAGCAGGCCCAGCGGGAGCAACTACAATGAGCAGTTCTTC. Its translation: CASRPSGSNYNEQFF.

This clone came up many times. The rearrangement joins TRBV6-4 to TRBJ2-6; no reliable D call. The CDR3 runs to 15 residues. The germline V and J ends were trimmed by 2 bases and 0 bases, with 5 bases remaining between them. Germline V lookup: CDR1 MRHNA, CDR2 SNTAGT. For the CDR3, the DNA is TGTGCCAGCAGTGACGGCGGCTCTGGGGCCAACGTCCTGACTTTC. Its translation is CASSDGGSGANVLTF.

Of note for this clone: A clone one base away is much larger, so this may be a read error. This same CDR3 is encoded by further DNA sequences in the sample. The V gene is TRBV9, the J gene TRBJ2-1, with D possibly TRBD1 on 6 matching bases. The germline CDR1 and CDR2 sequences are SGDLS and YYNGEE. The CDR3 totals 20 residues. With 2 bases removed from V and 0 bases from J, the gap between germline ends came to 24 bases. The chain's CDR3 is CASSVYRDNSGDSSYNEQFF. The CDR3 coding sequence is TGTGCCAGCAGCGTGTACAGGGACAACAGCGGAGACAGCTCCTACAATGAGCAGTTCTTC.

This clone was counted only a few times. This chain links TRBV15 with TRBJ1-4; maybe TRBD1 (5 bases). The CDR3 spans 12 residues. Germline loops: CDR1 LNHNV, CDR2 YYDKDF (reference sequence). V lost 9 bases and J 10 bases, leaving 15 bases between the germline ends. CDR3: CATGPLGGKLFF. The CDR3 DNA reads TGTGCCACGGGACCCCTTGGAGGAAAACTGTTTTTT.

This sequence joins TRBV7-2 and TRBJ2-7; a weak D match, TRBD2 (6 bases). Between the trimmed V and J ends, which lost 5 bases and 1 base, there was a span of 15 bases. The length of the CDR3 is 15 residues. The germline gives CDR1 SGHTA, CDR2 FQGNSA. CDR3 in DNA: TGTGCCAGCAGCCTGAGGACTATCCTTTCCTACGAGCAGTACTTC. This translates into CASSLRTILSYEQYF. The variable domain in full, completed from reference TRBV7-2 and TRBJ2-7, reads GAGVSQSPSNKVTEKGKDVELRCDPISGHTALYWYRQSLGQGLEFLIYFQGNSAPDKSGLPSDRFSAERTGGSVSTLTIQRTQQEDSAVYLCASSLRTILSYEQYFGPGTRLTVT.

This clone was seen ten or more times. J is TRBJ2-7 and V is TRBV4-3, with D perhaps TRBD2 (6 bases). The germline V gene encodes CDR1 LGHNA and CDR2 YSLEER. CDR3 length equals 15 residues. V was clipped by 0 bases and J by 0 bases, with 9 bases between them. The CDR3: CASSQDREFSYEQYF. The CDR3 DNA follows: TGCGCCAGCAGCCAAGACCGGGAGTTCTCCTACGAGCAGTACTTC.

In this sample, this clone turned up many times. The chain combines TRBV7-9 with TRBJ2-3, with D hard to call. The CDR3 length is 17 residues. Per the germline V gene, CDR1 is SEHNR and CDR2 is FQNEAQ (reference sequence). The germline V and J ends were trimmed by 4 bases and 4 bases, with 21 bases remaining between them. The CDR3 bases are TGTGCCAGCAGCTCCTTTAATGGTGGGTTGGGCGCAGATACGCAGTATTTT. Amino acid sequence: CASSSFNGGLGADTQYF.

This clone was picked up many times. The CDR3 reads CASSSVDSGRFAISYEQYF. CDR3 DNA sequence: TGTGCCAGCAGTTCCGTGGATAGCGGGAGATTTGCCATCTCCTACGAGCAGTACTTC. The chain is built from TRBV6-2 or TRBV6-3 and TRBJ2-7, with 9 bases fitting TRBD2. The germline gives CDR1 MNHEY, CDR2 SVGEGT. The CDR3 sequence is 19 residues long. J gave up 0 bases and V 4 bases, and 16 bases lay outside the gene matches.

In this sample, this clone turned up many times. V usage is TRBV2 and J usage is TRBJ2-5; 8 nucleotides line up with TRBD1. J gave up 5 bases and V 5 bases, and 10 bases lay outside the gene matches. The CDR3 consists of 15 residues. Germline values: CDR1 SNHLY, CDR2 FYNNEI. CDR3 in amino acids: CASSYGQGAWETQYF. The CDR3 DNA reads TGTGCCAGCAGTTACGGACAGGGAGCTTGGGAGACCCAGTACTTC.

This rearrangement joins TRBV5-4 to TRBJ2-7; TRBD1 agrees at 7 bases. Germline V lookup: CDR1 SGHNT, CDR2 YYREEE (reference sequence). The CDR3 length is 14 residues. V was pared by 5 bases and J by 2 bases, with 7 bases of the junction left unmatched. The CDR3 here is CASSPTQGAYEQYF. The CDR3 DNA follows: TGTGCCAGCAGTCCTACTCAGGGGGCCTACGAGCAGTACTTC.

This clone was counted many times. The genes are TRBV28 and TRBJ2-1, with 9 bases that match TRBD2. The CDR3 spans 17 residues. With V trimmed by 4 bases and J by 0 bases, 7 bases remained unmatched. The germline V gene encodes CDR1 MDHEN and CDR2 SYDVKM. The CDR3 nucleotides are TGTGCCAGCAGTTCGATTAGCGGGAGACCCTCCTACAATGAGCAGTTCTTC. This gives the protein CASSSISGRPSYNEQFF.

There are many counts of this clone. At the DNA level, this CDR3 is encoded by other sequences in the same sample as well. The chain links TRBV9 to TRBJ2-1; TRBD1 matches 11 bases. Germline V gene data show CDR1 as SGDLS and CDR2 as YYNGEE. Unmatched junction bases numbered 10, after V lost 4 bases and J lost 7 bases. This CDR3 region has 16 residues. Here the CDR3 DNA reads TGTGCCAGCAGCTTAAAAGGACAGGGGGCTACTAATGAGCAGTTCTTC. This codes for CASSLKGQGATNEQFF.

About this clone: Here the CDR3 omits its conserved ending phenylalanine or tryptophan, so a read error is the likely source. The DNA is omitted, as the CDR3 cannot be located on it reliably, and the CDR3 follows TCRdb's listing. Here the CDR3 reads CASSFRLAG. This chain joins TRBV7-2 and TRBJ2-1; the D call of TRBD2 is as the table states it, not checked on the DNA. With termini counted, the CDR3 has 9 amino acids. The germline V gene has CDR1 SGHTA and CDR2 FQGNSA.

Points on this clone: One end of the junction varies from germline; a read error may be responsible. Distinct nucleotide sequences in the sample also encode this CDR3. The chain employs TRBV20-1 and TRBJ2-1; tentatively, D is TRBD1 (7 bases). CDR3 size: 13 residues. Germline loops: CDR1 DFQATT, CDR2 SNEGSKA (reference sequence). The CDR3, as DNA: TGCAGTGCTAGACAGGGGGGCTACAACGAGCAGTTCTTC. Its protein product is CSARQGGYNEQFF.

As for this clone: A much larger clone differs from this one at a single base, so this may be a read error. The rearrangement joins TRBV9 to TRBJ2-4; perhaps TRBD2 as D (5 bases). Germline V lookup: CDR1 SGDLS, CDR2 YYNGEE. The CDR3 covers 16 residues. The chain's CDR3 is CASIVDPSGTKNIQYF. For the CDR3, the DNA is TGTGCCAGCATCGTAGATCCATCGGGGACCAAAAACATTCAGTACTTC.

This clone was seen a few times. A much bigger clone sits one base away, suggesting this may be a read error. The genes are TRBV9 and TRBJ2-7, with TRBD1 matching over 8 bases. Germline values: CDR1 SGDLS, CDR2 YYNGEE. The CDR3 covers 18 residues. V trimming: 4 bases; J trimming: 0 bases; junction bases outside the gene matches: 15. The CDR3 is CASSSRDRSGPSSYEQYF. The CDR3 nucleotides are TGTGCCAGCAGCTCTAGGGACAGGAGCGGGCCAAGCTCCTACGAGCAGTACTTC.

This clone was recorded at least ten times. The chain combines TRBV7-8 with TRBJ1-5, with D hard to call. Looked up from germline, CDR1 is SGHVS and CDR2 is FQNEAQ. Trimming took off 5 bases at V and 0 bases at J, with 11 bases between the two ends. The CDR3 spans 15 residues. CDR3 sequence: CASSALVYSNQPQHF. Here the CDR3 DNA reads TGTGCCAGCAGCGCCCTAGTGTATAGCAATCAGCCCCAGCATTTT.

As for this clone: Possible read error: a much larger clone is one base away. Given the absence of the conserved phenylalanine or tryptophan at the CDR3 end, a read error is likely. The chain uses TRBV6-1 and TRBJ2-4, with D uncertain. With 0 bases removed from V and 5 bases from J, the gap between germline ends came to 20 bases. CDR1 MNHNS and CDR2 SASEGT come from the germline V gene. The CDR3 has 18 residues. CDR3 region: CASSEAFDTLAGQNIQYL. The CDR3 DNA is TGTGCCAGCAGTGAAGCGTTCGACACTCTCGCAGGCCAAAACATTCAGTACCTC.

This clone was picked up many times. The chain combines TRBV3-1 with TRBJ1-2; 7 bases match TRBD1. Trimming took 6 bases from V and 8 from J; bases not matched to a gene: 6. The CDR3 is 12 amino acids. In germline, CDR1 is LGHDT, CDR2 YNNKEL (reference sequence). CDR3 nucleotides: TGTGCCAGCAGTAAAGGGGGCATCGGCTACACCTTC. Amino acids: CASSKGGIGYTF. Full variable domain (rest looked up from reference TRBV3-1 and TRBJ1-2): DTAVSQTPKYLVTQMGNDKSIKCEQNLGHDTMYWYKQDSKKFLKIMFSYNNKELIINETVPNRFSPKSPDKAHLNLHINSLELGDSAVYFCASSKGGIGYTFGSGTRLTVV.

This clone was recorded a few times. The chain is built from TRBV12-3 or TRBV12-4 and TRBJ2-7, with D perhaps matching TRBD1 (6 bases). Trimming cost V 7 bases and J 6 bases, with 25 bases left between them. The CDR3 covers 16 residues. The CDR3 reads CASIFAPVQGPLEQYF. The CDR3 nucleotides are TGTGCCAGCATTTTTGCTCCGGTACAGGGACCCCTCGAGCAGTACTTC.

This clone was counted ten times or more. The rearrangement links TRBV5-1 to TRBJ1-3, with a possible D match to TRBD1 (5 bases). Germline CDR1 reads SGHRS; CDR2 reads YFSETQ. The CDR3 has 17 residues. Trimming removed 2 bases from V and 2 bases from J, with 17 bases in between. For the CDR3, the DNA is TGCGCCAGCAGCTTCCCGGATGGGGGTCTCGCTGGAAACACCATATATTTT. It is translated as CASSFPDGGLAGNTIYF.

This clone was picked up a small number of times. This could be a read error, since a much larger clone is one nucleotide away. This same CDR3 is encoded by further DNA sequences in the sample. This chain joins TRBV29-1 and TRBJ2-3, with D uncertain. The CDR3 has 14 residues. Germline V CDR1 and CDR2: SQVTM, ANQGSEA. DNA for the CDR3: TGCAGTGCCGTCCCGCCAGGAAACACAGATACGCAGTATTTT. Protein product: CSAVPPGNTDTQYF.

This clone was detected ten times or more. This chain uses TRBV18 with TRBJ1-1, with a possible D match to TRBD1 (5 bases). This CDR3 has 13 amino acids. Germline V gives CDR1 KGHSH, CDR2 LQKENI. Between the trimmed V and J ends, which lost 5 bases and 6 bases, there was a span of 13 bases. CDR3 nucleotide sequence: TGTGCCAGCTCAACGACAGAGCTGGCTGAAGCTTTCTTT. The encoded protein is CASSTTELAEAFF.

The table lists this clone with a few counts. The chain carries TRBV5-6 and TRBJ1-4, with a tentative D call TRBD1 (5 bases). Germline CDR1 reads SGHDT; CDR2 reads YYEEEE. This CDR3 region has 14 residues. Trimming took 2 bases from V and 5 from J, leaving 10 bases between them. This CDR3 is CASSFGGVNEKLFF. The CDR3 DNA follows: TGTGCCAGCAGCTTTGGGGGGGTAAATGAAAAACTGTTTTTT.

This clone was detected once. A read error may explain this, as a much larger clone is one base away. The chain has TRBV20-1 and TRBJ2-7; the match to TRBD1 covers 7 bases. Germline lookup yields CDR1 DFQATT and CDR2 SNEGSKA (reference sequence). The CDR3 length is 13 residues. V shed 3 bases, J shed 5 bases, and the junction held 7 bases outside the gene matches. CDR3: CSASGDSLNEQYF. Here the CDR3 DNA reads TGCAGTGCTAGCGGGGACAGTCTGAACGAGCAGTACTTC.

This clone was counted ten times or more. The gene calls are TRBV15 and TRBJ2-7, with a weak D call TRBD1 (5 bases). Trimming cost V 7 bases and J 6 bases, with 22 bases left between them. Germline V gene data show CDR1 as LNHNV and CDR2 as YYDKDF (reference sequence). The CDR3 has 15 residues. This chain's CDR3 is CATTTADTKFREQYF. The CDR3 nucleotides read TGTGCCACCACTACCGCGGACACAAAGTTCCGCGAGCAGTACTTC.